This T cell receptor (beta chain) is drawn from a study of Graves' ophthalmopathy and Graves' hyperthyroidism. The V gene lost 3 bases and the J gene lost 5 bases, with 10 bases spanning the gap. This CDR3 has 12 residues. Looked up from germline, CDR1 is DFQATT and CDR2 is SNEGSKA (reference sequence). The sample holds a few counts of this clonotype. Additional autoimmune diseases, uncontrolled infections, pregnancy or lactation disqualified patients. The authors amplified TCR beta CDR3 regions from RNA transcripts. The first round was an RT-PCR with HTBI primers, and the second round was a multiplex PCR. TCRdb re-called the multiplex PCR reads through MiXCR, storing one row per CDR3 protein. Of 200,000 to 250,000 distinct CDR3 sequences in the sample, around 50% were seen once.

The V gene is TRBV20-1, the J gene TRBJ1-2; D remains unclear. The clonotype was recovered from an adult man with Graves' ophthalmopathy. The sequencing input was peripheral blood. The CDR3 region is CSASPTGYGYTF. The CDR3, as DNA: TGCAGTGCTAGTCCCACGGGTTATGGCTACACCTTC.